Following are 32 T cell receptor beta chains from one sample sequenced in a study of radiotherapy plus CTLA-4 blockade in lung cancer. TCRdb's copy holds only in-frame clones and misses some; the assay was immunoSEQ multiplex PCR. The table lists 45,000 or so clones, about 72% of them singletons, with 8.3% in the top ten. Sequenced material: peripheral blood, taken from a patient treated with radiotherapy plus ipilimumab. Source of these receptors: a human donor with non-small cell lung cancer who had stable disease on radiotherapy plus ipilimumab.

This clone showed up just once. This sequence joins TRBV5-1 and TRBJ2-2; 9 nucleotides match TRBD1. With V trimmed by 5 bases and J by 4 bases, 6 bases remained unmatched. The CDR3 covers 15 residues. Per the germline V gene, CDR1 is SGHRS and CDR2 is YFSETQ. This chain's CDR3 is CASSHETGGTGELFF. In DNA form, the CDR3 reads TGCGCCAGCAGTCATGAGACAGGGGGCACCGGGGAGCTGTTTTTT.

This clone was observed a single time. CDR3 nucleotide sequence: TGTGCCAGCAGCTTGGGTCAGGGGGCGCATTATGGCTACACCTTC. Translation gives CASSLGQGAHYGYTF. The chain links TRBV5-6 to TRBJ1-2, with 8 bases fitting TRBD1. The ends lost 0 bases at V and 5 bases at J; junction bases unmatched: 6. Looked up from germline, CDR1 is SGHDT and CDR2 is YYEEEE. The CDR3 length is 15 residues.

This chain connects TRBV5-4 to TRBJ2-3, with D uncertain. The CDR3 has 15 residues. CDR1 is SGHNT, CDR2 YYREEE, per germline (reference sequence). V was shortened by 1 base and J by 2 bases, with 11 bases between the two germline ends. The CDR3 DNA reads as TGTGCCAGCAGCTTGAAATCACTTAACACAGATACGCAGTATTTT. This encodes CASSLKSLNTDTQYF.

This sequence joins TRBV27 and TRBJ2-2, with D unresolved. Deletions cut 3 bases from V and 5 bases from J, with 4 bases between. Germline V lookup: CDR1 MNHEY, CDR2 SMNVEV (reference sequence). The CDR3 covers 12 residues. In DNA form, the CDR3 reads TGTGCCAGCAGTTTTCGGACCGGGGAGCTGTTTTTT. It translates to CASSFRTGELFF.

This clone showed up just a few times. V is TRBV9 and J is TRBJ2-5; TRBD2 matches 9 bases. Germline V gene lookup returns CDR1 SGDLS and CDR2 YYNGEE. This CDR3 is built from 16 residues. The V gene end was trimmed by 0 bases and the J gene end by 5 bases; junction bases not matched to a gene: 8. In DNA, the CDR3 is TGTGCCAGCAGCGTAGATGCGGGGGGGGGTAAGGAGACCCAGTACTTC. Residues: CASSVDAGGGKETQYF. Together with reference TRBV9 and TRBJ2-5, the CDR3 gives the full variable domain: DSGVTQTPKHLITATGQRVTLRCSPRSGDLSVYWYQQSLDQGLQFLIQYYNGEERAKGNILERFSAQQFPDLHSELNLSSLELGDSALYFCASSVDAGGGKETQYFGPGTRLLVL.

The V and J genes are TRBV7-2 and TRBJ1-1; 7 bases agree with TRBD1. This CDR3 has 14 residues. V dropped 1 base and J dropped 9; count of bases not matched to a gene: 8. CDR1 and CDR2 (germline): SGHTA, FQGNSA. In DNA, the CDR3 is TGTGCCAGCAGCTTAGTGATCAGGGGGAAGAAAGCTTTCTTT. Protein: CASSLVIRGKKAFF. The full variable domain, with the rest looked up from reference TRBV7-2 and TRBJ1-1, is GAGVSQSPSNKVTEKGKDVELRCDPISGHTALYWYRQSLGQGLEFLIYFQGNSAPDKSGLPSDRFSAERTGGSVSTLTIQRTQQEDSAVYLCASSLVIRGKKAFFGQGTRLTVV.

This clone has a handful of counts. J is TRBJ2-2 and V is TRBV6-1, with TRBD2 identical over 8 bases. Looked up from germline, CDR1 is MNHNS and CDR2 is SASEGT. There are 15 residues in the CDR3. V dropped 7 bases and J dropped 3; count of bases not matched to a gene: 7. The CDR3 nucleotides read TGTGCCAGCATCTTCGCGGGGGGCCACACCGGGGAGCTGTTTTTT. Amino acids: CASIFAGGHTGELFF.

For this clone: The sample has other DNA sequences that encode this CDR3 too. V and J are TRBV7-6 and TRBJ1-5, with a possible D match to TRBD1 (5 bases). CDR1 and CDR2 from the germline V gene are SGHVS and FNYEAQ. The CDR3 covers 15 residues. The V and J ends lost 7 bases and 0 bases respectively, with 13 bases between them. CDR3 DNA sequence: TGTGCCAGCACCTCTGGGACCGGTAGCAATCAGCCCCAGCATTTT. Translation: CASTSGTGSNQPQHF.

The chain recombines TRBV5-1 with TRBJ1-2, with 8 nucleotides matching TRBD1. Germline V CDR1 and CDR2: SGHRS, YFSETQ. CDR3 length: 15 amino acids. V lost 4 bases, J lost 0 bases, and 5 bases stayed unmatched. The CDR3 DNA sequence: TGCGCCAGCAGCCCCGGACAGGGCGCTAACTATGGCTACACCTTC. Its translation is CASSPGQGANYGYTF. Full variable domain (remainder filled in from reference TRBV5-1 and TRBJ1-2): KAGVTQTPRYLIKTRGQQVTLSCSPISGHRSVSWYQQTPGQGLQFLFEYFSETQRNKGNFPGRFSGRQFSNSRSEMNVSTLELGDSALYLCASSPGQGANYGYTFGSGTRLTVV.

As regards this clone: The conserved phenylalanine or tryptophan is not found at the CDR3 terminus, so this likely reflects a read error. The V call is TRBV18, the J call TRBJ2-3; tentatively, D is TRBD2 (5 bases). Trimming shortened V by 6 bases and J by 1 base, and 8 bases separated the two germline ends. The CDR3 runs to 13 residues. The germline V gene encodes CDR1 KGHSH and CDR2 LQKENI. The CDR3 region is CASSLAGTDTQYL. In DNA, the CDR3 is TGTGCCAGCTCCCTAGCTGGCACAGATACGCAGTATTTA.

The chain couples TRBV5-1 to TRBJ1-1, with D unresolved. The germline CDR1 and CDR2 sequences are SGHRS and YFSETQ. Trimming took off 0 bases at V and 1 base at J, with 10 bases between the two ends. This CDR3 has 15 residues. CDR3 sequence reads: CASSLEGGRNTEAFF. CDR3 nucleotides: TGCGCCAGCAGCTTGGAGGGAGGACGGAACACTGAAGCTTTCTTT.

V gene TRBV6-5 combines with J gene TRBJ1-2; D possibly corresponds to TRBD1 (5 bases). The V gene's germline CDR1 is MNHEY and CDR2 SVGAGI. The CDR3 runs to 12 residues. V shed 7 bases and J shed 4 bases, with 10 bases lying between them. In DNA, the CDR3 is TGTGCCAGCAAACGGGACGCCTATGGCTACACCTTC. It yields the protein CASKRDAYGYTF.

The rearrangement joins TRBV7-8 to TRBJ2-1; D may be TRBD1 (5 bases). V lost 5 bases, J lost 7 bases, and 18 bases lay in between. The CDR3 extends over 15 amino acids. CDR1 is SGHVS and CDR2 is FQNEAQ in the germline V gene. The CDR3: CASSNPYRGRNEQFF. The DNA of the CDR3 is TGTGCCAGCAGCAACCCTTATAGGGGTCGGAATGAGCAGTTCTTC. Full variable domain (remainder filled in from reference TRBV7-8 and TRBJ2-1): GAGVSQSPRYKVAKRGQDVALRCDPISGHVSLFWYQQALGQGPEFLTYFQNEAQLDKSGLPSDRFFAERPEGSVSTLKIQRTQQEDSAVYLCASSNPYRGRNEQFFGPGTRLTVL.

The CDR3 DNA reads TGTGCCAGCAGTGTCCGCACAGATACGCAGTATTTT. Translated: CASSVRTDTQYF. This chain connects TRBV2 to TRBJ2-3; D is unresolved. V was shortened by 4 bases and J by 1 base, with 3 bases between the two germline ends. From germline, CDR1 is SNHLY and CDR2 FYNNEI. This CDR3 has 12 residues.

This clone turned up a few times. V usage is TRBV19 and J usage is TRBJ2-7; possible D gene TRBD1, 7 bases. The CDR3 has 14 residues. Germline V CDR1 and CDR2: LNHDA, SQIVND (reference sequence). V was cut by 7 bases and J by 4 bases, with 17 bases left in between. The CDR3 protein is CASKVEGATYEQYF. The CDR3 nucleotides read TGTGCCAGTAAAGTGGAGGGGGCGACGTACGAGCAGTACTTC.

This clone has just a few counts. The chain carries TRBV7-6 and TRBJ1-3; 8 bases fit TRBD1. Germline CDR1 and CDR2: SGHVS and FNYEAQ. CDR3 length: 18 amino acids. The trim removed 1 base at V and 2 bases at J, leaving 10 bases unmatched. For the CDR3, the DNA is TGTGCCAGCAGCTTAGAAGTTCCCGCGGGACAGGCTGGAAACACCATATATTTT. It specifies CASSLEVPAGQAGNTIYF.

This clone occurred a few times. V usage is TRBV2 and J usage is TRBJ1-1; TRBD1 might be the D (6 bases). Trimming removed 5 bases at V and 7 bases at J, with 11 bases between. The CDR3 spans 12 residues. The germline V gene has CDR1 SNHLY and CDR2 FYNNEI. CDR3 coding DNA: TGTGCCAGCAGTTACAGGGATAGTGAAGCTTTCTTT. Encoded protein: CASSYRDSEAFF. The variable domain in full, with the rest retrieved from reference TRBV2 and TRBJ1-1, is EPEVTQTPSHQVTQMGQEVILRCVPISNHLYFYWYRQILGQKVEFLVSFYNNEISEKSEIFDDQFSVERPDGSNFTLKIRSTKLEDSAMYFCASSYRDSEAFFGQGTRLTVV.

The rearrangement uses TRBV7-2 and TRBJ1-5, with D unclear. Trimming shortened V by 5 bases and J by 2 bases, and 16 bases separated the two germline ends. The CDR3 has 16 amino acids. Looked up from germline, CDR1 is SGHTA and CDR2 is FQGNSA. CDR3 protein: CASSARGPGGNQPQHF. As DNA, the CDR3 is TGTGCCAGCAGCGCCCGCGGGCCGGGCGGCAATCAGCCCCAGCATTTT.

The chain links TRBV25-1 to TRBJ2-3, with TRBD1 matching 7 bases. Losses at the gene ends were 2 bases for V and 0 bases for J; bases not matched to a gene: 2. Germline CDR1 and CDR2: MGHDK and SYGVNS. This CDR3 comprises 15 residues. The CDR3: CASSEAQGSTDTQYF. The DNA for the CDR3 is TGTGCCAGCAGTGAAGCACAGGGGAGCACAGATACGCAGTATTTT.

This clone was counted once. The chain recombines TRBV4-3 with TRBJ2-7; possible D gene TRBD1, 6 bases. V was cut by 2 bases and J by 2 bases, with 13 bases left in between. The CDR3 covers 15 residues. Germline loops: CDR1 LGHNA, CDR2 YSLEER. The CDR3: CASSQTGTPPYEQYF. DNA for the CDR3: TGCGCCAGCAGCCAAACCGGGACACCTCCCTACGAGCAGTACTTC.

The chain recombines TRBV12-5 with TRBJ1-6, with TRBD1 matching over 8 bases. J lost 8 bases, V lost 3 bases, and 6 bases had no gene match. Germline CDR1 is LGHNT and CDR2 is FRNRAP. The CDR3 covers 15 residues. The CDR3 DNA is TGTGCTAGTGGTTTAAGGCAGGGGGCTTATTCACCCCTCCACTTT. It specifies CASGLRQGAYSPLHF.

This clone came up once. CDR3 DNA: TGTGCCAGCTCACCACCGACTAGCGGAGGCGCAGATACGCAGTATTTT. This gives the protein CASSPPTSGGADTQYF. This chain joins TRBV18 and TRBJ2-3; 9 nucleotides agree with TRBD2. This CDR3 is built from 16 residues. The germline V gene has CDR1 KGHSH and CDR2 LQKENI. V gave up 0 bases and J gave up 4 bases; unmatched junction bases: 5.

The table lists this clone with a few counts. The chain joins TRBV5-4 to TRBJ1-2; perhaps TRBD1 as D (6 bases). The CDR3 covers 13 residues. Germline CDR1 is SGHNT and CDR2 is YYREEE (reference sequence). The ends were cut back, 4 bases at V and 1 base at J, with 8 bases in the middle. CDR3 nucleotide sequence: TGTGCCAGCAGCCCGGACAGTAACTATGGCTACACCTTC. It codes for CASSPDSNYGYTF.

This chain joins TRBV6-1 and TRBJ2-5; D remains ambiguous. Germline V lookup: CDR1 MNHNS, CDR2 SASEGT. CDR3 length: 11 residues. The V gene lost 4 bases and the J gene lost 5 bases, with 5 bases spanning the gap. The CDR3 loop reads CASSVVETQYF. In DNA form, the CDR3 reads TGTGCCAGCAGTGTGGTGGAGACCCAGTACTTC.

V and J are TRBV5-4 and TRBJ2-7; 7 nucleotides agree with TRBD1. Germline CDR1 and CDR2: SGHNT and YYREEE (reference sequence). Losses at the gene ends were 1 base for V and 6 bases for J; bases not matched to a gene: 4. CDR3 length: 13 residues. In nucleotides, the CDR3 is TGTGCCAGCAGCTTGCGGTCAGGGGGCGAGCAGTACGTC. Translating it yields CASSLRSGGEQYV.

The chain joins TRBV5-1 to TRBJ2-2, with 7 bases lining up with TRBD2. Germline V gives CDR1 SGHRS, CDR2 YFSETQ. The CDR3 covers 16 residues. With 4 bases clipped from V and 4 bases from J, the junction kept 10 bases outside the gene matches. DNA of the CDR3: TGCGCCAGCAGCCCTCCAGGGACTACGGGCACCGGGGAGCTGTTTTTT. Amino acid sequence: CASSPPGTTGTGELFF.

The chain joins TRBV29-1 to TRBJ1-1, with D tentatively TRBD1 (6 bases). This CDR3 contains 13 residues. The V gene lost 5 bases and the J gene lost 4 bases, with 14 bases spanning the gap. From germline, CDR1 is SQVTM and CDR2 ANQGSEA. The CDR3 loop reads CSVLGAVSTEAFF. In nucleotides, the CDR3 is TGCAGCGTTCTGGGGGCTGTCAGCACTGAAGCTTTCTTT.

The genes are TRBV25-1 and TRBJ1-4, with 9 bases lining up with TRBD1. This CDR3 region has 14 residues. Germline V lookup: CDR1 MGHDK, CDR2 SYGVNS. J gave up 7 bases and V 6 bases, and 6 bases lay outside the gene matches. The CDR3: CASSRQGGIEKLFF. DNA for the CDR3: TGTGCCAGCAGCAGACAGGGGGGTATTGAAAAACTGTTTTTT.

V and J are TRBV19 and TRBJ1-2; D is uncertain. The CDR3 runs to 16 residues. The V gene's germline CDR1 is LNHDA and CDR2 SQIVND (reference sequence). Trimming took 7 bases from V and 3 from J, leaving 21 bases between them. In DNA form, the CDR3 reads TGTGCCAGTACCCCCTCGGTCCCACTCGGGGACTATGGCTACACCTTC. Translating gives CASTPSVPLGDYGYTF.

The chain employs TRBV7-9 and TRBJ1-2; D call uncertain. Trimming removed 2 bases from V and 3 bases from J, with 13 bases in between. The germline CDR1 and CDR2 sequences are SEHNR and FQNEAQ (reference sequence). The CDR3 extends over 15 amino acids. The CDR3 nucleotides read TGTGCCAGCAGCTTAAGTGGATTCGGTCACTATGGCTACACCTTC. Translated: CASSLSGFGHYGYTF.

The rearrangement uses TRBV2 and TRBJ1-2, with D unresolved. This CDR3 has 15 residues. The V gene lost 7 bases and the J gene lost 2 bases, with 17 bases spanning the gap. CDR1 and CDR2 from the germline V gene are SNHLY and FYNNEI. In nucleotides, the CDR3 is TGTGCCAGCAAATACCGGGATCCTTTAAACTATGGCTACACCTTC. Protein product: CASKYRDPLNYGYTF. Full variable domain (remainder filled in from reference TRBV2 and TRBJ1-2): EPEVTQTPSHQVTQMGQEVILRCVPISNHLYFYWYRQILGQKVEFLVSFYNNEISEKSEIFDDQFSVERPDGSNFTLKIRSTKLEDSAMYFCASKYRDPLNYGYTFGSGTRLTVV.

This clone was recorded once. The chain uses TRBV4-1 and TRBJ1-2; D not resolved. In germline, CDR1 is MGHRA, CDR2 YSYEKL. Between the trimmed V and J ends, which lost 0 bases and 1 base, there was a span of 12 bases. CDR3 length equals 16 residues. The CDR3 DNA sequence: TGCGCCAGCAGCCAAGAAGGAGCCAGCTATAACTATGGCTACACCTTC. This translates into CASSQEGASYNYGYTF.